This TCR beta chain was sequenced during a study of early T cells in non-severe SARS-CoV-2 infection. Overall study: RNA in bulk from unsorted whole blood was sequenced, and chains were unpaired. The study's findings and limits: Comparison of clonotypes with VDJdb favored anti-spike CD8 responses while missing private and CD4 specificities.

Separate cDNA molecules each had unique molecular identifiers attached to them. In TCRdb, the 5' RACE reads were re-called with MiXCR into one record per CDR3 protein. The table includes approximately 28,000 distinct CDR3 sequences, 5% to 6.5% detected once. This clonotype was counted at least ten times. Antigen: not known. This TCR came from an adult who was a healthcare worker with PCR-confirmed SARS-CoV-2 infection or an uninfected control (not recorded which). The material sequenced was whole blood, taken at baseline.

CDR3 sequence (DNA): TGTGCCAGCAGCAAGGACTCCTACGAGCAGTACTTC. Its protein product is CASSKDSYEQYF. V and J are TRBV6-6 and TRBJ2-7, with unresolved D. CDR1 is MNHNY and CDR2 is SVGAGI in the germline V gene (reference sequence). V was trimmed by 6 bases and J by 0 bases, leaving 6 bases between them. The CDR3 has 12 residues.